Sequencing of this TCR beta chain was carried out in a study of vaccination effects on CD4 cells after COVID-19. About the research overall: Expansion with viral peptide pools was applied to antigen-specific CD4+ T cells by the ViraFEST assay prior to sequencing. The vaccine given was either BNT162b2 or mRNA-1273, in two doses. A density of fewer than 2.5 million PBMC per well was used; these cells were cultured with 9.5 to 10 IU/ml IL-2 and about 9.4 ug/ml peptides.

The culture ran for 10 days, and then CD4+ T cells were isolated. Cultures had half their medium replaced with IL-2 medium on days 3 and 7. The junction had 11 bases not matched to a gene; V was cut back by 9 bases and J by 4 bases. Germline CDR1 reads KGHDR; CDR2 reads SFDVKD. CDR3 length: 16 residues. Comments on this clone: What it binds is not known.

Using immunoSEQ multiplex PCR, the repertoire was profiled, and TCRdb retains in-frame clones only, with some absent. The table records 70,000 or so clones, about 74% of them present only once. The sequencing used CD4+ T cells from PBMCs cultured without peptide, collected before COVID-19 vaccination. The TCR originated in a human donor who received a COVID-19 vaccine. The rearrangement uses TRBV24-1 and TRBJ2-2; 9 bases agree with TRBD1. The CDR3 region has the DNA TGTGCCACCTCCCATCCGGGACAGGGCTCCACCGGGGAGCTGTTTTTT. This gives the protein CATSHPGQGSTGELFF.